These 17 T cell receptor beta chains were all obtained from the same sample, sequenced in a study of beta chain features in type 1 diabetes. Study conclusions and caveats: Type 1 diabetes patients had TCRB CDR3s that were shorter (moderately but significantly so) in all four CD4+ subsets.

The investigators reverse transcribed all of the isolated RNA, so they sequenced expressed TCRB transcripts. Clones were read by immunoSEQ multiplex PCR, and TCRdb kept only the in-frame ones, dropping some. The data show about 660,000 clones, with about 14% seen just once and less than 0.04% held by the top ten. No antigen has been identified for these receptors. The sequenced sample consisted of naive CD4+ T cells from blood. These receptors originate from a man in his late teens or twenties with type 1 diabetes.

This clone was detected only a few times. The chain carries TRBV30 and TRBJ1-4, with D hard to call. The CDR3 has 11 amino acids. V lost 1 base to trimming and J lost 9 bases, with 6 bases between them. Germline V gives CDR1 GTSNPN, CDR2 SVGIG (reference sequence). The CDR3 bases are TGTGCCTGGAGTGGGTATCAAAAACTGTTTTTT. Protein: CAWSGYQKLFF. The variable domain in full, with the rest retrieved from reference TRBV30 and TRBJ1-4, is SQTIHQWPATLVQPVGSPLSLECTVEGTSNPNLYWYRQAAGRGLQLLFYSVGIGQISSEVPQNLSASRPQDRQFILSSKKLLLSDSGFYLCAWSGYQKLFFGSGTQLSVL.

With regard to this clone: The limits of the CDR3 on the DNA are not certain, so only TCRdb's listed CDR3 is given. This sequence joins TRBV30 and TRBJ2-2; the D call TRBD2 from the table was never checked on the DNA. The CDR3 region is 14 residues in length, termini included. The germline V gene encodes CDR1 GTSNPN and CDR2 SVGIG (reference sequence). CDR3: CAWTPAGETGSCFF.

V usage is TRBV10-3 and J usage is TRBJ2-2; TRBD1 matches at 7 bases. The trim removed 10 bases at V and 2 bases at J, leaving 7 bases unmatched. Germline assignment: CDR1 ENHRY and CDR2 SYGVKD. The CDR3 has 14 residues. The CDR3 loop is CASTRTGNTGELFF. In DNA form, the CDR3 reads TGTGCCAGCACCCGGACAGGAAACACCGGGGAGCTGTTTTTT.

The rearrangement links TRBV18 to TRBJ2-5; maybe TRBD2 (5 bases). Trimming removed 7 bases from V and 2 bases from J, with 11 bases in between. CDR3 length equals 13 residues. Looked up from germline, CDR1 is KGHSH and CDR2 is LQKENI. CDR3 DNA sequence: TGTGCCAGCTTAGAGGGTCTTCAAGAGACCCAGTACTTC. Amino acids: CASLEGLQETQYF.

As DNA, the CDR3 is TGTGCCAGCAGCACCCAGACAGACACTGAAGCTTTCTTT. Protein: CASSTQTDTEAFF. The V call is TRBV11-3, the J call TRBJ1-1, with D possibly TRBD1 on 5 matching bases. Trimming took 5 bases from V and 3 from J, leaving 10 bases between them. Germline assignment: CDR1 SGHNT and CDR2 YENEEA. The CDR3 loop spans 13 amino acids. Looking up the rest from reference TRBV11-3 and TRBJ1-1 gives the full variable domain: EAGVVQSPRYKIIEKKQPVAFWCNPISGHNTLYWYLQNLGQGPELLIRYENEEAVDDSQLPKDRFSAERLKGVDSTLKIQPAELGDSAVYLCASSTQTDTEAFFGQGTRLTVV.

The J gene is TRBJ1-4, the V gene TRBV29-1, with TRBD1 as a possible D gene (5 bases). V was shortened by 3 bases and J by 5 bases, with 10 bases between the two germline ends. The CDR3 contains 13 residues. Germline CDR1 and CDR2: SQVTM and ANQGSEA. The CDR3 coding sequence is TGCAGCGTTGATGGACATGAAAATGAAAAACTGTTTTTT. Translated: CSVDGHENEKLFF.

This clone has just a few counts. The rearrangement uses TRBV5-4 and TRBJ2-3; 8 bases line up with TRBD1. The CDR3 is 16 amino acids. The germline gives CDR1 SGHNT, CDR2 YYREEE (reference sequence). J lost 3 bases, V lost 3 bases, and 9 bases had no gene match. DNA of the CDR3: TGTGCCAGCAGCTCCGCCGGGACAGGAGCAACAGATACGCAGTATTTT. As protein: CASSSAGTGATDTQYF.

This clone appeared a few times. J is TRBJ2-1 and V is TRBV10-3; the D call may be TRBD1 or TRBD2 (5 bases each). This CDR3 region has 14 residues. Germline V gene data show CDR1 as ENHRY and CDR2 as SYGVKD. V was pared by 4 bases and J by 6 bases, with 13 bases between. CDR3 nucleotides: TGTGCCATCAGTGTGAGGGAAGGGGCCAATGAGCAGTTCTTC. Protein product: CAISVREGANEQFF.

DNA of the CDR3: TGTGCCAGCAGTAATCGACAACTTCAAGAGCAGTACTTC. Translated: CASSNRQLQEQYF. The rearrangement links TRBV2 to TRBJ2-7, with D hard to call. Germline V gene lookup returns CDR1 SNHLY and CDR2 FYNNEI. The ends were cut back, 5 bases at V and 7 bases at J, with 15 bases in the middle. This CDR3 is 13 amino acids long.

This sequence joins TRBV4-2 and TRBJ2-1; 7 nucleotides match TRBD2. Germline CDR1 reads LGHNA; CDR2 reads YNFKEQ. This CDR3 is 16 amino acids long. V trimming: 4 bases; J trimming: 0 bases; junction bases outside the gene matches: 6. CDR3 loop: CASSREGASSYNEQFF. DNA of the CDR3: TGTGCCAGCAGCCGGGAGGGCGCCAGCTCCTACAATGAGCAGTTCTTC.

V is TRBV4-3 and J is TRBJ2-3; no firm D call. Between the trimmed V and J ends, which lost 8 bases and 1 base, there was a span of 16 bases. This CDR3 comprises 15 residues. The germline gives CDR1 LGHNA, CDR2 YSLEER. CDR3 residues: CASRVSALGTDTQYF. In DNA form, the CDR3 reads TGCGCCAGCCGGGTATCGGCGCTCGGCACAGATACGCAGTATTTT.

This clone was observed a few times. The chain carries TRBV7-9 and TRBJ1-2; TRBD1 might be the D (6 bases). This CDR3 comprises 14 residues. Trimming pared 5 bases from V and 7 bases from J, leaving 17 bases between. Germline V gene lookup returns CDR1 SEHNR and CDR2 FQNEAQ (reference sequence). The CDR3 DNA reads TGTGCCAGCAGCCACGACACAGGGATGGGTGGCTACACCTTC. Translation gives CASSHDTGMGGYTF.

This clone occurred a few times. The chain is built from TRBV9 and TRBJ1-2; maybe TRBD1 (5 bases). The V and J ends lost 0 bases and 4 bases respectively, with 16 bases between them. CDR1 is SGDLS, CDR2 YYNGEE, per germline. CDR3 length: 16 amino acids. The CDR3 region is CASSVAQGDFSYGYTF. CDR3 in DNA: TGTGCCAGCAGCGTAGCTCAAGGGGACTTCTCCTATGGCTACACCTTC.

This chain joins TRBV4-3 and TRBJ1-3; D might be TRBD1 (5 bases). Between the trimmed V and J ends, which lost 4 bases and 0 bases, there was a span of 16 bases. This CDR3 is 17 amino acids long. The germline V gene encodes CDR1 LGHNA and CDR2 YSLEER. The CDR3 is CASSRSRDSYSGNTIYF. CDR3 nucleotides: TGCGCCAGCAGCCGAAGCCGAGACAGCTACTCTGGAAACACCATATATTTT.

The rearrangement links TRBV7-9 to TRBJ1-1, with a possible D match to TRBD1 (6 bases). The germline V gene has CDR1 SEHNR and CDR2 FQNEAQ (reference sequence). V lost 5 bases and J lost 1, with 11 bases in between. The CDR3 contains 14 residues. CDR3 protein: CASSVDSRNTEAFF. CDR3 nucleotide sequence: TGTGCCAGCAGCGTGGACAGTCGGAACACTGAAGCTTTCTTT.

This clone came up a few times. CDR3 nucleotides: TGTGCCAGCAGTGAATTGGGGGGAGATACGCAGTATTTT. Encoded protein: CASSELGGDTQYF. The V and J genes are TRBV25-1 and TRBJ2-3; possible D gene TRBD2, 6 bases. V lost 1 base, J lost 5 bases, and 7 bases lay in between. CDR1 is MGHDK, CDR2 SYGVNS, per germline. This CDR3 spans 13 amino acids. Combining the CDR3 with reference TRBV25-1 and TRBJ2-3 gives the whole variable domain EADIYQTPRYLVIGTGKKITLECSQTMGHDKMYWYQQDPGMELHLIHYSYGVNSTEKGDLSSESTVSRIRTEHFPLTLESARPSHTSQYLCASSELGGDTQYFGPGTRLTVL.

The V call is TRBV9, the J call TRBJ2-4; the D call may be TRBD1 or TRBD2 (5 bases each). Trimming shortened V by 3 bases and J by 4 bases, and 17 bases separated the two germline ends. CDR1 and CDR2 from the germline V gene are SGDLS and YYNGEE. There are 16 residues in the CDR3. CDR3 nucleotide sequence: TGTGCCAGCAGCGCAGACAACTCCGGGACGAAAAACATTCAGTACTTC. This encodes CASSADNSGTKNIQYF.